This T cell receptor (beta chain) was documented in a study of T cells after yellow fever vaccination (dated by TCRdb to about 2019). Regarding the complete study: The SMART-Seq v4 Ultra Low Input RNA kit was used to prepare libraries from fractions with low cell numbers. To follow T-cell clones before and after both primary and booster YFV17D yellow fever vaccination, bulk TCR alpha and beta repertoires underwent longitudinal sequencing. Two healthy male donors, one aged 18 to 29 and one aged 30 to 40 years, were included in the cohort. Blood was drawn at multiple timepoints before and after primary and secondary immunization, with bulk PBMC replicates and cell subsets isolated. Summary of the overall study and its limitations: After the booster, most of the clones that had expanded following primary vaccination were detected again (almost 98% of CD4 and 80% to 90% of CD8), which suggests that memory was broadly maintained. FACS-sorted repertoires could contain abundant contaminating clonotypes from the bulk population, so computational filtering was required. Only a couple of donors were included in the study, so the extent to which the findings can be generalized is limited. Compared with the primary T-cell response, the secondary T-cell response was faster but weaker, reaching its peak on day 5 rather than on day 15. A small share of clonotypes occurred in both CD4 and CD8 compartments, likely arising from convergent recombination.

Reads for this sample came from an Illumina NovaSeq 6000. TCR cDNA was synthesized by 5'RACE template switching, through which a universal primer site and unique molecular identifiers were introduced. Priming of cDNA synthesis was performed from both the TCR alpha and TCR beta constant segments. Two PCR steps were used to amplify libraries, with sample barcodes and sequencing adapters being added in the second step. Sequencing of libraries was performed on Illumina HiSeq 2500 (2x100 bp) or NovaSeq (2x150 bp). The paper's data handling went like this. MIGEC handled demultiplexing of reads and collapsing into UMI consensus sequences, while MiXCR performed V(D)J alignment. Vaccine-responding clonotypes were defined with edgeR using replicate PBMC samples, requiring FDR below 0.01 and a log2 fold change above 5 up to day 15. Each bulk clonotype received a CD4 or CD8 identity based on whether the sequenced CD4 or CD8 repertoire contained that clonotype at higher abundance. In-frame beta chains were kept once TCRdb had trimmed the public reads at Q25 with fastp and called clones with MiXCR. One record per CDR3 amino acid sequence lists the most common genes and DNA. The V and J calls and clone size come from TCRdb's table, not from the authors' own analysis. Counted in this sample were 250,000 to 400,000 distinct CDR3 sequences; about 4% of them appeared once. Roughly 24% of the sample comes from the top ten.

Concerning this clonotype itself: Its specific antigen is unknown. The sample holds no much larger clone one base away, and base qualities are not on file.

From its cysteine to its phenylalanine, the CDR3 spans 15 amino acids. The DNA shown is the 45-base CDR3, in frame from base 1. The germline V gene specifies SGHRS as CDR1 and YFSETQ as CDR2. Between the V and J ends, shortened by 2 bases and 2 bases respectively, the junction contains 12 bases. The sample's treatment or condition label, in plain terms: live attenuated yellow fever vaccine strain. At each blood-draw timepoint, two biological replicates of bulk PBMCs were collected. PBMCs were isolated from peripheral blood using a standard Ficoll-Paque protocol. RNA was extracted with TriZol from bulk PBMCs, CD4 and CD8 fractions, and dextramer-positive and dextramer-negative fractions.

Sequenced material: PBMCs, taken 5 days after the yellow fever booster vaccination. The V gene is TRBV5-1 and the J gene is TRBJ2-3; the D gene is tentatively TRBD1 or TRBD2, each matching 5 bases. This receptor was obtained from a man in his late teens or twenties who received the YFV17D yellow fever vaccine. This receptor carries the CDR3 CASSLSGDATDTQYF. Here is the DNA: TGCGCCAGCAGCTTAAGTGGGGACGCCACAGATACGCAGTATTTT.